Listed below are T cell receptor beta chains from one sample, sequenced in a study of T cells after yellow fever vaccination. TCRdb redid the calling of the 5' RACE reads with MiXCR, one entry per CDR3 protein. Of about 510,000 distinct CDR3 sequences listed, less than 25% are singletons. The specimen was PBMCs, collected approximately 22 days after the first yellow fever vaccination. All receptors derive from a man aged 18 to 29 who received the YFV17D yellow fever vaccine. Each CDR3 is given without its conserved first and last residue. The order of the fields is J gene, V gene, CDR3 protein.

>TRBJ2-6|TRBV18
ASSHTDSGANVLT
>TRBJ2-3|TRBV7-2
ASSLAPAPGDTQY
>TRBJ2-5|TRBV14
ASSQDRGYPYQETQY
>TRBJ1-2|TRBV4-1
ASSQDGAGGDYGYT
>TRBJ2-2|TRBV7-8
ASSSQGVDTGELF
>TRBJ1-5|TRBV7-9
ASTLDGGYNQPQH
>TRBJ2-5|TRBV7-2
ASSLNSGTWRQETQY
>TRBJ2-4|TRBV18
ASSPSPFENIQY
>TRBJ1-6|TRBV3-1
ASSPMGQGSTSPLH
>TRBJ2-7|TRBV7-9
ASSYRDRSSYEQY
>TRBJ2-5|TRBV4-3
ASSHGWGGRSGRETQY
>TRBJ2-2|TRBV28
ASSLRGRELF
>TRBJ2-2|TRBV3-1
ASSHGDTGELF
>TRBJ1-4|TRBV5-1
ASSQGQGNLEKLF
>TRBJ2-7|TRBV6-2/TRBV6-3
ASSPTGGEQY
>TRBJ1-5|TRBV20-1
SASQGFRPQH
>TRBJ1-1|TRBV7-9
ASSLSAGAANTEAF
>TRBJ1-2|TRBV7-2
ASSLHTALSGYT